This T cell receptor (beta chain) comes out of a study of cytomegalovirus exposure and HLA in healthy donors. The study ran its PCR with 60 Vbeta and 13 Jbeta primers. Data came from immunoSEQ multiplex PCR; TCRdb stores just in-frame clones and leaves some out. The data show about 150,000 clones, about 87% seen once. Remarks on this clone: In the same sample, other DNA sequences code for this CDR3.

The junction had 13 bases not matched to a gene; V was cut back by 8 bases and J by 9 bases. Germline-derived CDR1 and CDR2 are MNHEY and SVGAGI. The CDR3 covers 14 residues. The TCR comes from a woman in her twenties or thirties in good health and CMV-seronegative. The V call is TRBV6-5, the J call TRBJ2-1; TRBD2 matches at 7 bases. Source material: PBMCs. CDR3 sequence reads: CASPISTSRREQFF. The CDR3 coding sequence is TGTGCCAGCCCCATATCGACTAGCCGACGTGAGCAGTTCTTC.